The rows below give T cell receptor beta chains drawn from one sample of a study of cytomegalovirus exposure and HLA in healthy donors. TCRdb's copy holds only in-frame clones and misses some; the assay was immunoSEQ multiplex PCR. The table includes 170,000 or so clones, around nine tenths detected once. The specimen sequenced was PBMCs. The receptor source for this set is a woman younger than 35 in good health and CMV-seronegative. The CDR3 runs from the conserved cysteine through the conserved F or W. The D gene is left open where the match is weak. Only some rows state a clone size, as once, few, many or a class for expanded clones.

d_call	j_call	clone_size	v_call	cdr3_nt	cdr3_aa
NA	TRBJ1-4	NA	TRBV18	TGTGCCAGCTCACCGAGGACCGAGGGTGGTGAAAAACTGTTTTTT	CASSPRTEGGEKLFF
TRBD1	TRBJ1-6	NA	TRBV7-8	TGTGCCAGCAGCCCCGAGACAGGGGCCTGGAATTCACCCCTCCACTTT	CASSPETGAWNSPLHF
NA	TRBJ2-7	NA	TRBV7-2	TGTGCCAGCAGCTTCCGGGACTCCCCCTACGAGCAGTACTTC	CASSFRDSPYEQYF
TRBD2	TRBJ2-1	NA	TRBV7-3	TGTGCCAGCAGCTTCGCCGGGCGGGAGTACAATGAGCAGTTCTTC	CASSFAGREYNEQFF
NA	TRBJ1-2	NA	TRBV19	TGTGCCAGTAGTATAATGGCAGAAACCAACTATGGCTACACCTTC	CASSIMAETNYGYTF
NA	TRBJ2-7	NA	TRBV28	TGTGCCAGCAGCCCTCAGATCCACCCTTTTTACGAGCAGTACTTC	CASSPQIHPFYEQYF
NA	TRBJ2-2	NA	TRBV28	TGTGCCAGCAGTCCCCCCCCATATCGGGACGGGGAGCTGTTTTTT	CASSPPPYRDGELFF
NA	TRBJ2-5	few	TRBV9	TGTGCCAGCAGCGGGCCCTCATGGGAGACCCAGTACTTC	CASSGPSWETQYF
NA	TRBJ1-5	NA	TRBV7-8	TGTGCCAGCAGCCCCAAGCGAGGCGGAGATCAGCCCCAGCATTTT	CASSPKRGGDQPQHF
NA	TRBJ2-1	NA	TRBV5-6	TGTGCCAGCAGCTCTTTTAGCGGAAACAATGAGCAGTTCTTC	CASSSFSGNNEQFF
TRBD1	TRBJ1-3	few	TRBV6-5	TGTGCCAGCAGTATAGGGGGCCACTCTGGAAACACCATATATTTT	CASSIGGHSGNTIYF
NA	TRBJ2-3	NA	TRBV7-2	TGTGCCAGCAGCCCCACTAGTTCGGATACGCAGTATTTT	CASSPTSSDTQYF
TRBD2	TRBJ2-7	NA	TRBV6-5	TGTGCCAGCAGTTACATCCGGGAGGGAGCCGAGCAGTACTTC	CASSYIREGAEQYF
NA	TRBJ2-7	NA	TRBV6-1	TGTGCCAGCAGTGGAGGGCAGAGCTCCTACGAGCAGTACTTC	CASSGGQSSYEQYF
NA	TRBJ1-3	NA	TRBV28	TGTGCCAGCAGTTTCCGCGGCAGAGGGAACACCATATATTTT	CASSFRGRGNTIYF
NA	TRBJ1-2	NA	TRBV6-6	TGTGCCAGCAGACCGGGGCAGGGGTACTATGGCTACACCTTC	CASRPGQGYYGYTF
NA	TRBJ1-1	NA	TRBV30	TGTGCCTGGAGTCTAGCAGACAGGCGAAACACTGAAGCTTTCTTT	CAWSLADRRNTEAFF
NA	TRBJ1-5	few	TRBV5-6	TGTGCCAGCAGCTTGCCGTATCAGCCCCAGCATTTT	CASSLPYQPQHF
NA	TRBJ2-7	NA	TRBV7-9	TGTGCCAGCAGCTTAGGTCCAGGGTCCGGCGAGCAGTACTTC	CASSLGPGSGEQYF
NA	TRBJ1-1	NA	TRBV7-2	TGTGCCAGCAGCTTAGGGCAGGGCATGAACACTGAAGCTTTCTTT	CASSLGQGMNTEAFF
NA	TRBJ1-2	NA	TRBV6-1	NA	CASSSVGTGNGYPF
NA	TRBJ2-7	few	TRBV13	TGTGCCAGCAGCACTTCCAAGCGGGCCCTTCCCTACGAGCAGTACTTC	CASSTSKRALPYEQYF
NA	TRBJ2-3	once	TRBV19	TGTGCCAGTAGTATAGAGCCTAGCGGCACAGATACGCAGTATTTT	CASSIEPSGTDTQYF
TRBD2	TRBJ2-2	NA	TRBV4-2	TGTGCCAGCACCCACGATGGGCTAGCGGGACTCGCCGGGGAGCTGTTTTTT	CASTHDGLAGLAGELFF
TRBD1	TRBJ1-6	NA	TRBV25-1	TGTGCCAGCAGCCAAACCGGGACAGGGAACGTACTGCCCCTCCACTTT	CASSQTGTGNVLPLHF
TRBD2	TRBJ2-1	NA	TRBV27	TGTGCCAGCAGTCCCCAGGGCGGGAGACGGTACAATGAGCAGTTCTTC	CASSPQGGRRYNEQFF
NA	TRBJ2-1	NA	TRBV30	TGTGCCTGGACCGAATCGGGAGCGTACAATGAGCAGTTCTTC	CAWTESGAYNEQFF
NA	TRBJ1-1	NA	TRBV19	TGTGCCAGTAGTAGTCCCCCGGAGGACACTGAAGCTTTCTTT	CASSSPPEDTEAFF
NA	TRBJ2-3	NA	TRBV19	TGTGCCAGTAGTTCGACGACTAGGGGCACAGATACGCAGTATTTT	CASSSTTRGTDTQYF
TRBD2	TRBJ2-2	NA	TRBV9	TGTGCCAGCAGCGTAGTCGGGACTAGCGGGGGCACCGGGGAGCTGTTTTTT	CASSVVGTSGGTGELFF
TRBD2	TRBJ2-5	NA	TRBV5-1	TGCGCCACCACTCGCGGGTCAGCGGGAGAAGGGACCCAGTACTTC	CATTRGSAGEGTQYF
NA	TRBJ2-7	NA	TRBV28	TGTGCCAGCCAGGGCACTGTTTACGAGCAGTACTTC	CASQGTVYEQYF
NA	TRBJ1-1	NA	TRBV5-1	TGCGCCAGCAGCTTGGGAGAAGGTGGCGGGGTTGAAGCTTTCTTT	CASSLGEGGGVEAFF
NA	TRBJ2-1	NA	TRBV7-2	TGTGCCAGCGGGGAGGTTGAGCAGTTCTTC	CASGEVEQFF
NA	TRBJ2-2	NA	TRBV5-4	TGTGCCAGCAGCTTCTCCGAGGCCGGGGAGCTGTTTTTT	CASSFSEAGELFF
TRBD1	TRBJ1-4	NA	TRBV7-2	TGTGCCAGCAGCTTGGATCCCCCGGGACAGAAAAATGAAAAACTGTTTTTT	CASSLDPPGQKNEKLFF
NA	TRBJ1-1	NA	TRBV5-1	TGCGCCAGCAGCTTGGGGCGGGTTGCGAACACTGAAGCTTTCTTT	CASSLGRVANTEAFF
NA	TRBJ2-3	NA	TRBV5-5	TGTGCCAGCAGCCACAAGGGGGTCAGCACAGATACGCAGTATTTT	CASSHKGVSTDTQYF
NA	TRBJ2-7	NA	TRBV7-6	TGTGCCAGCAGCTTAGTGGGTGAGGGCTACGAGCAGTACTTC	CASSLVGEGYEQYF
TRBD1	TRBJ2-7	NA	TRBV27	TGTGCCAGCCGATCCGGGACAGGGACCTACGAGCAGTACTTC	CASRSGTGTYEQYF